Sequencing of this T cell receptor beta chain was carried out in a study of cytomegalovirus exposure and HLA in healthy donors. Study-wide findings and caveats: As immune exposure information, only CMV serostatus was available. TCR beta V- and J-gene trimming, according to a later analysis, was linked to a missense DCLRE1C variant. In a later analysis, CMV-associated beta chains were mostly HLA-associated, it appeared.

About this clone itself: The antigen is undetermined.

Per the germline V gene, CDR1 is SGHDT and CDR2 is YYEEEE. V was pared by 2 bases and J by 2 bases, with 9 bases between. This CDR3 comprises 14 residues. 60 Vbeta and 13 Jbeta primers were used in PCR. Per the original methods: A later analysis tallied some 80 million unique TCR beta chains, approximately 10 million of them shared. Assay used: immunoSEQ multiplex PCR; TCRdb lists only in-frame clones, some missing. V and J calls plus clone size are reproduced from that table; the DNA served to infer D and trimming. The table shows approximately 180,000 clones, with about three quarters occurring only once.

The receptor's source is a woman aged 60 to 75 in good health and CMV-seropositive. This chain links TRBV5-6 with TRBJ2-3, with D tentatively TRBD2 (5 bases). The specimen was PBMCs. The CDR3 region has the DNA TGTGCCAGCAGCTTAGGACTCTCCACAGATACGCAGTATTTT. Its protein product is CASSLGLSTDTQYF. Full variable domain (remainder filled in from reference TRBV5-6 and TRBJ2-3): DAGVTQSPTHLIKTRGQQVTLRCSPKSGHDTVSWYQQALGQGPQFIFQYYEEEERQRGNFPDRFSGHQFPNYSSELNVNALLLGDSALYLCASSLGLSTDTQYFGPGTRLTVL.